This record concerns one T cell receptor beta chain sequence. What antigen it recognizes has not been identified. The data belong to a study of monozygotic twins with inflammatory bowel disease (dated by TCRdb to about 2019). Regarding the research as a whole: In total, approximately 28 monozygotic twin pairs made up the full study: 19 Danish pairs, all IBD-discordant, plus nine German pairs, of which four were IBD-concordant and five were IBD-discordant. The search for disease-associated traits relied mainly on comparing, within discordant pairs, IBD patients with their genetically identical healthy co-twins. Each individual had, on average, about 151 000 unique TCRalpha sequences and 181 000 unique TCRbeta sequences available for analysis.

The method was 5' RACE. Preparation of each TCR library used around 3,500 ng of total RNA. cDNA was synthesized with SMARTScribe reverse transcriptase in eight separate reactions per sample. During cDNA synthesis, unique molecular identifiers containing a 6-nucleotide sample barcode were introduced by template switching. TCRalpha and TCRbeta cDNA was amplified by two nested PCRs of 16 and 9 cycles, with bead purification after each PCR. Before amplification, cDNA was treated with uracil DNA-glycosylase and purified using the QIAquick PCR purification kit. The second PCR was the step at which Illumina TruSeq-compatible adapters and sample-specific barcodes were added. TapeStation and Qubit were used to check library quality and concentration, and approximately 5.5 ng of each library went into the pool. Pooled libraries were sequenced on an Illumina HiSeq2500 single-index Rapid Run with 2 x 100 bp reads and custom sequencing primers. In the paper's pipeline: MiGEC version 1.2.6 was used for UMI-based consensus assembly, which corrected PCR and sequencing errors. MiXCR version 2.1.1 was used to carry out V(D)J alignment, clonotype assembly and CDR3 extraction. To normalise gene usage, clonotype sharing and MAIT/NKT TCR abundance, the top 1000, 10 000 and 20 000 clonotypes in each sample were analysed. After downsampling to 27 000 UMIs, diversity was calculated as the inverse Simpson index using the vegan R package. Paired Mann-Whitney U tests were applied to discordant twin pairs, with Benjamini-Hochberg correction for multiple testing. The reads, reprocessed by TCRdb, yield one row per CDR3 protein sequence and no DNA. Clone size and V and J calls follow TCRdb, not the original study. This sample's listing comprises under 130,000 distinct CDR3 sequences. Clones ranked in the top ten supply approximately 2% of the sample.

CDR1 is given as LGHDT and CDR2 as YNNKEL, both from the germline V gene (reference sequence). There are 17 amino acids in the CDR3, from cysteine to phenylalanine inclusive. No DNA has been recorded. From each donor, an approximately 2.5 ml peripheral blood sample was collected into PAXgene tubes and kept at -80 degrees C. Without T cell sorting, total RNA was isolated from whole blood using the PAXgene blood miRNA kit on an automated QIAcube. Peripheral blood from monozygotic twin pairs concordant or discordant for inflammatory bowel disease was subjected to deep TCRalpha and TCRbeta repertoire profiling with unique molecular barcoding. Smoking habits were recorded for all twin pairs, and individuals were classified as current, former or never smokers. What the authors observed across the whole study: IBD patients shared fewer clonotypes with other individuals than healthy twins did, most markedly in patients showing signs of disease activity. Differing immunosuppressive treatments among patients may have added background noise and inter-individual variability to the repertoires. No single strong signal or clonotype linked to IBD turned up in the results, so the idea that one exists was not supported. Distinction between different T cell subtypes could not be achieved in the analysis. Measured by the inverse Simpson index, TCRbeta repertoire diversity was lower in IBD patients than in their healthy co-twins. No difference in repertoire similarity was observed between concordant and discordant twins, possibly owing to limited statistical power.

The TCR was taken from a human donor with ulcerative colitis or Crohn's disease, or a healthy co-twin of an affected twin (not recorded which). The chain is encoded by TRBV3-1 joined to TRBJ1-5. Sequences were obtained from blood. The CDR3 protein is CASSQDPLKNSNQPQHF.